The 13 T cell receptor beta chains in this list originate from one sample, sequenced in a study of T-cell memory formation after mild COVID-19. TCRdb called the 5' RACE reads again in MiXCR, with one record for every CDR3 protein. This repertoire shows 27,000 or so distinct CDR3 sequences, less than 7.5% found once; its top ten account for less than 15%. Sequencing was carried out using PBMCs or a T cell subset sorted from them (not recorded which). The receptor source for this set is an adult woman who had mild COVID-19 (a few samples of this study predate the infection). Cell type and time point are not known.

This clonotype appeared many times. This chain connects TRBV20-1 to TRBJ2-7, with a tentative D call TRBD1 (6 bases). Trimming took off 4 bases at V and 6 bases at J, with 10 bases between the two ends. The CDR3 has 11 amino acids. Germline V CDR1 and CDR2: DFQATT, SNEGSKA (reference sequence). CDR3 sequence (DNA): TGCAGTGCTACCCAGGGGATCGAGCAGTACTTC. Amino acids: CSATQGIEQYF.

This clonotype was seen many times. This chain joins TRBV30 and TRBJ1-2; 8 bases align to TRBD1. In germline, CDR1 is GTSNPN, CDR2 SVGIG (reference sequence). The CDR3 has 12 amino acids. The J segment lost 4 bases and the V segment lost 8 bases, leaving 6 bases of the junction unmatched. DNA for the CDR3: TGTGCCCGGGACAGGTCCCTCTATGGCTACACCTTC. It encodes CARDRSLYGYTF.

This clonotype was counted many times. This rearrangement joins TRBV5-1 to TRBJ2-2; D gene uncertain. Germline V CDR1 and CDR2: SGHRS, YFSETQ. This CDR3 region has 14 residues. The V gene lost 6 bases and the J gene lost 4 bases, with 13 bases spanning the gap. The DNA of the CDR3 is TGCGCCAGCAACGTCAAGGACCTCACCGGGGAGCTGTTTTTT. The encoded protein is CASNVKDLTGELFF.

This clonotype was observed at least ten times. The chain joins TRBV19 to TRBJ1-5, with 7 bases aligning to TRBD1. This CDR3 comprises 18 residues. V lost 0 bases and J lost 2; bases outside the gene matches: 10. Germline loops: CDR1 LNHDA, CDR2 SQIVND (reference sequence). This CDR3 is CASSIDDRARLGNQPQHF. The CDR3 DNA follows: TGTGCCAGTAGTATAGACGACAGGGCCCGGTTGGGCAATCAGCCCCAGCATTTT.

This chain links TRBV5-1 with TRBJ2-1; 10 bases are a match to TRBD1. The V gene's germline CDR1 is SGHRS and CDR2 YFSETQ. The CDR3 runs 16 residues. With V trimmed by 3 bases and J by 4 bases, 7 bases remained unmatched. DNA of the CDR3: TGCGCCAGCAGCTCCGGGACAGGGGATGGGTACAATGAGCAGTTCTTC. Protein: CASSSGTGDGYNEQFF.

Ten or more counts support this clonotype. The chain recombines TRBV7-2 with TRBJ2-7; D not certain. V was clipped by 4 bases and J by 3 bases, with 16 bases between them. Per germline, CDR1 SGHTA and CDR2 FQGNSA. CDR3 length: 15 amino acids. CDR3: CASSSPLPLGYEQYF. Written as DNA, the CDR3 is TGTGCCAGCAGCTCCCCCCTCCCCCTCGGCTACGAGCAGTACTTC.

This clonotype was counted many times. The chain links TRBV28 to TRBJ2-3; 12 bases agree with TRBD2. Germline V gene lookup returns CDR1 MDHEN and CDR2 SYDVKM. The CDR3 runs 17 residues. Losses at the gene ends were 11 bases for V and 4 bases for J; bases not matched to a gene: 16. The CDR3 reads CAWSTWDLAGGPDTQYF. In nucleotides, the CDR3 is TGTGCCTGGTCAACCTGGGATCTAGCGGGGGGGCCAGATACGCAGTATTTT.

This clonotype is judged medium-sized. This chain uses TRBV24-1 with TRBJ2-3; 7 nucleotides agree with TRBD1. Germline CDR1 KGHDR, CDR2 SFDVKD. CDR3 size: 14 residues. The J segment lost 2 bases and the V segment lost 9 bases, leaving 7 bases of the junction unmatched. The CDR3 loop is CATAHRGTTDTQYF. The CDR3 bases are TGTGCCACCGCGCACAGGGGTACCACAGATACGCAGTATTTT.

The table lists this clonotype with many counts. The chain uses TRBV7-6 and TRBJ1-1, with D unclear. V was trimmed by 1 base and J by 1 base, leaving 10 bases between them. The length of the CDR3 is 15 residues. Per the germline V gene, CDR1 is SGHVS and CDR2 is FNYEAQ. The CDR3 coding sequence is TGTGCCAGCAGCTTAGTCGGGGTGGAGAACACTGAAGCTTTCTTT. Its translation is CASSLVGVENTEAFF.

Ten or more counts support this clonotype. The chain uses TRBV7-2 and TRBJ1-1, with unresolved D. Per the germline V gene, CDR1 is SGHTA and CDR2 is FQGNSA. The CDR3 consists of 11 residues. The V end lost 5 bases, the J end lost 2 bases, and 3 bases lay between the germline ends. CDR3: CASSENTEAFF. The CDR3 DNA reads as TGTGCCAGCAGCGAAAACACTGAAGCTTTCTTT.

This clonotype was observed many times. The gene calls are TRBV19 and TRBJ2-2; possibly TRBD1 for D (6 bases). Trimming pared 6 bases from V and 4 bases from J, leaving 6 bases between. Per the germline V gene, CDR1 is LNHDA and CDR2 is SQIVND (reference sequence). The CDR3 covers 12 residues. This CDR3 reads CASRGATGELFF. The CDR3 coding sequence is TGTGCCAGTAGGGGGGCCACCGGGGAGCTGTTTTTT.

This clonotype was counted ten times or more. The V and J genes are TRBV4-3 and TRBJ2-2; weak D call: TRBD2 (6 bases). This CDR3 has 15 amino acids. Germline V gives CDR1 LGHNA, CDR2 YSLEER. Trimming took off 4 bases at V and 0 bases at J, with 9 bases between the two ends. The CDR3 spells CASSRGETNTGELFF. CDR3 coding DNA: TGCGCCAGCAGCCGGGGGGAAACGAACACCGGGGAGCTGTTTTTT.

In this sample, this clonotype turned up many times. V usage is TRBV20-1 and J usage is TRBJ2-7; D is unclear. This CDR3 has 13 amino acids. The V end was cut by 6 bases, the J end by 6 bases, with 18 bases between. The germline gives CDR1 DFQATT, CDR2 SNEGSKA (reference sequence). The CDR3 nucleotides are TGCAGTGCCTTAAGACCCTCTGTAGTCGAGCAGTACTTC. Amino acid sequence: CSALRPSVVEQYF.